Below are 5 T cell receptor beta chains sequenced from a single sample in a study of metastatic and nonmetastatic thyroid tumors. Thyroid surgery was performed in patients who had received no treatment beforehand. TCRdb used MiXCR to call clones anew from the PCR reads. The sample shows tens of thousands of clones, about an eighth of them seen only once. The sequencing input was blood. These receptors were obtained from a female donor with papillary thyroid cancer or a benign thyroid nodule (not recorded which). Some clones in this sample may be carry-over from other donors' samples.

This clone was seen more than once but under ten times. The V gene is TRBV11-1, the J gene TRBJ2-7; the D call may be TRBD1 or TRBD2 (7 bases each). The CDR3 consists of 19 residues. Germline CDR1 and CDR2: SGHAT and FQDESV (reference sequence). Trimming cost V 3 bases and J 7 bases, with 31 bases left between them. The DNA of the CDR3 is TGTGCCAGCAGCTTGGGGGCCCACGGGGCAGGGGGTCCCGGGGGGGAGCAGTACTTC. Protein sequence: CASSLGAHGAGGPGGEQYF.

This clone was picked up many times. One junction end does not reproduce the germline sequence, and a read error may be involved. The rearrangement links TRBV12-3 or TRBV12-4 to TRBJ1-5; D not resolved. The CDR3 totals 12 residues. The CDR3 reads CASSFLNRPQHF. In DNA, the CDR3 is TGTGCCAGCAGTTTCCTGAATCGGCCCCAGCATTTT.

This clone was seen many times. This sequence joins TRBV14 and TRBJ2-7, with a weak D call TRBD2 (6 bases). Per the germline V gene, CDR1 is SGHDN and CDR2 is FVKESK. The CDR3 totals 15 residues. V was shortened by 4 bases and J by 6 bases, with 19 bases between the two germline ends. The CDR3: CASSLGASGPLEQYF. CDR3 sequence (DNA): TGTGCCAGCAGCCTGGGCGCGAGCGGGCCCCTCGAGCAGTACTTC.

This clone was recorded many times. V usage is TRBV20-1 and J usage is TRBJ1-1; D might be TRBD1 (6 bases). Germline V gene data show CDR1 as DFQATT and CDR2 as SNEGSKA (reference sequence). The CDR3 loop spans 11 amino acids. Trimming took 6 bases from V and 9 from J, leaving 14 bases between them. CDR3 bases: TGCAGTGCCCCTTTACAGGGTAAAGCTTTCTTT. Its translation: CSAPLQGKAFF.

This clone was recorded many times. The chain recombines TRBV11-2 with TRBJ2-4; no definite D call. The CDR3 is 13 residues long. The V end lost 5 bases, the J end lost 7 bases, and 12 bases lay between the germline ends. Germline V gene sequence: CDR1 SGHAT, CDR2 FQNNGV. CDR3 in amino acids: CASSLGLGNIQYF. In nucleotides, the CDR3 is TGTGCCAGCAGCCTCGGGCTCGGGAACATTCAGTACTTC. Using reference TRBV11-2 and TRBJ2-4 for the parts outside the CDR3, the full variable domain is EAGVAQSPRYKIIEKRQSVAFWCNPISGHATLYWYQQILGQGPKLLIQFQNNGVVDDSQLPKDRFSAERLKGVDSTLKIQPAKLEDSAVYLCASSLGLGNIQYFGAGTRLSVL.